This entry features one T cell receptor beta chain sequence. Under the authors' procedure: Estimates of nucleated cell counts were drawn from the amplification of reference gene primers. The data were produced by immunoSEQ multiplex PCR, yet TCRdb's version contains in-frame clones alone and is incomplete. From that table come the V and J calls and clone size; the DNA was used to work out D and trimming. The repertoire includes around 46,000 clones, roughly 88% of them detected once, and 14% sits in the top ten. The source of the sample is a study of blood T cell repertoires in COVID-19. Study information: The United States, Italy and Spain were the sources of the acute and convalescent COVID-19 samples. In each case, the material was cDNA or gDNA derived from T cells, B-cell-depleted T cells, or PBMCs.

Per the germline V gene, CDR1 is SGHRS and CDR2 is YFSETQ. Trimming took 0 bases from V and 0 from J, leaving 9 bases between them. This CDR3 is built from 15 residues. The source material was peripheral blood. The rearrangement uses TRBV5-1 and TRBJ1-1; D perhaps matches TRBD1 (6 bases). This TCR derives from a human donor in a cohort sampled during active COVID-19. CDR3 sequence: CASSLGDRMNTEAFF. For the CDR3, the DNA is TGCGCCAGCAGCTTGGGAGACAGGATGAACACTGAAGCTTTCTTT.